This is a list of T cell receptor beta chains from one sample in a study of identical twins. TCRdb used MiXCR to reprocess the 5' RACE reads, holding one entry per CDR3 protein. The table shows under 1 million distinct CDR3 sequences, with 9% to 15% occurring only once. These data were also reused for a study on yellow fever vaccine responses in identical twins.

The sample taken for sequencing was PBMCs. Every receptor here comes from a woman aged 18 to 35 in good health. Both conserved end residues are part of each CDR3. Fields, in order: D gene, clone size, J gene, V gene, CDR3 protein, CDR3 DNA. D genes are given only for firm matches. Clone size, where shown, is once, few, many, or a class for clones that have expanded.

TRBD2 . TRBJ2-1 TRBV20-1 CSASRRGGNNEQFF TGCAGTGCTAGTCGGCGGGGGGGGAACAATGAGCAGTTCTTC
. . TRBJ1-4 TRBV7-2 CASRKQDVLNEKLFF TGTGCCAGCAGGAAACAAGATGTATTGAATGAAAAACTGTTTTTT
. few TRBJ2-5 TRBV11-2 CASSLASARQQETQYF TGTGCCAGCAGCTTAGCCTCCGCCCGACAGCAAGAGACCCAGTACTTC
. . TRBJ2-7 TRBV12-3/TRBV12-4 CASSQGRSHEQYF TGTGCCAGCAGCCAGGGCCGTTCGCACGAGCAGTACTTC
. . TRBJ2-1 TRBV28 CASSHDGDNEQFF TGTGCCAGCAGTCACGACGGGGACAATGAGCAGTTCTTC
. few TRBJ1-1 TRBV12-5 CASGLPRGGDTMEAFF TGTGCTAGTGGTTTGCCACGGGGAGGAGATACTATGGAAGCTTTCTTT
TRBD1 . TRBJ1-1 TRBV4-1 CASSQAGTGPVAFF TGCGCCAGCAGCCAGGCCGGGACAGGGCCTGTGGCTTTCTTT
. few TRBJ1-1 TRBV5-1 CASRTTGVNTEAFF TGCGCCAGCAGGACCACGGGGGTGAACACTGAAGCTTTCTTT
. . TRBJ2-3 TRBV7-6 CASSLVWGPDTQYF TGTGCCAGCAGCTTAGTTTGGGGTCCGGATACGCAGTATTTT
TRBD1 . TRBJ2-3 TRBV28 CASSQLGQGTDTQYF TGTGCCAGCAGTCAGCTGGGACAGGGTACGGATACGCAGTATTTT
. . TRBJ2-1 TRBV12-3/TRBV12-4 CASSLTRGEQFF TGTGCCAGCAGTCTTACTAGGGGTGAGCAGTTCTTC
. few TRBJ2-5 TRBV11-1 CASSLPPVETQYF TGTGCCAGCAGCTTACCCCCCGTGGAGACCCAGTACTTC
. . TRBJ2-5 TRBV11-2 CASSTPRGRETQYF TGTGCCAGCAGCACCCCTCGGGGTCGGGAGACCCAGTACTTC
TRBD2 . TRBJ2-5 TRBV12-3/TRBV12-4 CASSQRSGGGQTQYF TGTGCCAGCAGTCAAAGGAGCGGGGGTGGACAGACCCAGTACTTC
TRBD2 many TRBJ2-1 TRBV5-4 CASSKGLADGDEQFF TGTGCCAGCAGCAAGGGACTAGCTGACGGGGATGAGCAGTTCTTC
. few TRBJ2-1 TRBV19 CASSIVGRQFF TGTGCCAGTAGTATTGTTGGACGTCAGTTCTTC